Presented here are 17 T cell receptor beta chains from one specimen sequenced in a study of OX40 agonist ivuxolimab in advanced cancers. The method was immunoSEQ multiplex PCR; TCRdb's version includes in-frame clones alone and lacks a portion of them. The sample has over 65,000 clones, more than 70% seen once; the top ten hold 6.5%. Source: CD4+ or CD8+ T cells sorted from blood, taken in a trial of the OX40 agonist ivuxolimab. Every receptor here comes from an adult with an advanced solid tumor such as melanoma, head and neck, liver or kidney cancer.

This chain links TRBV9 with TRBJ2-1, with TRBD2 matching 8 bases. The CDR3 is 16 residues long. The germline gives CDR1 SGDLS, CDR2 YYNGEE. J was trimmed by 1 base and V by 4 bases; bases with no gene match: 7. CDR3 nucleotide sequence: TGTGCCAGCAGCCCGGGCGGGGGGCGGTCCTACAATGAGCAGTTCTTC. This sequence encodes CASSPGGGRSYNEQFF.

The V and J genes are TRBV11-3 and TRBJ2-7, with 12 bases that match TRBD2. CDR3 length equals 15 residues. Germline-derived CDR1 and CDR2 are SGHNT and YENEEA. J was trimmed by 4 bases and V by 5 bases; bases with no gene match: 6. CDR3 coding DNA: TGTGCCAGCAGCCCTGGACTAGCGGGGATTTACGAGCAGTACTTC. Its protein product is CASSPGLAGIYEQYF.

This sequence joins TRBV30 and TRBJ2-1; D might be TRBD1 (5 bases). The CDR3 has 15 residues. The ends were cut back, 1 base at V and 0 bases at J, with 10 bases in the middle. The V gene's germline CDR1 is GTSNPN and CDR2 SVGIG (reference sequence). CDR3 sequence: CAWSGDSISYNEQFF. The CDR3 bases are TGTGCCTGGAGTGGCGACAGTATCTCCTACAATGAGCAGTTCTTC. Supplemented by reference TRBV30 and TRBJ2-1, the full variable domain reads SQTIHQWPATLVQPVGSPLSLECTVEGTSNPNLYWYRQAAGRGLQLLFYSVGIGQISSEVPQNLSASRPQDRQFILSSKKLLLSDSGFYLCAWSGDSISYNEQFFGPGTRLTVL.

J is TRBJ1-6 and V is TRBV7-9, with 8 bases that match TRBD1. Per the germline V gene, CDR1 is SEHNR and CDR2 is FQNEAQ (reference sequence). CDR3 length equals 14 residues. V lost 5 bases, J lost 8 bases, and 5 bases stayed unmatched. CDR3 nucleotides: TGTGCCAGCAGCGGACAGGGCGAGGATTCACCCCTCCACTTT. This encodes CASSGQGEDSPLHF.

The J gene is TRBJ2-5, the V gene TRBV2, with TRBD2 identical over 10 bases. The CDR3 covers 15 residues. Germline lookup yields CDR1 SNHLY and CDR2 FYNNEI. The J segment lost 4 bases and the V segment lost 10 bases, leaving 12 bases of the junction unmatched. CDR3 residues: CATMSESGGAETQYF. CDR3 in DNA: TGTGCCACGATGAGTGAGAGCGGGGGGGCAGAGACCCAGTACTTC.

The V and J genes are TRBV25-1 and TRBJ2-2; 7 bases are a match to TRBD2. The CDR3 contains 15 residues. The germline CDR1 and CDR2 sequences are MGHDK and SYGVNS. The V gene end was trimmed by 7 bases and the J gene end by 1 base; junction bases not matched to a gene: 6. The CDR3 sequence: CASKSSGQNTGELFF. CDR3 sequence (DNA): TGTGCCAGCAAGAGTAGCGGGCAGAACACCGGGGAGCTGTTTTTT.

This clone was seen once. This rearrangement joins TRBV6-5 to TRBJ1-3; no reliable D call. CDR3 size: 13 residues. The V end lost 6 bases, the J end lost 0 bases, and 6 bases lay between the germline ends. Germline values: CDR1 MNHEY, CDR2 SVGAGI. CDR3 amino acids: CASRLVSGNTIYF. The CDR3 coding sequence is TGTGCCAGCAGGCTCGTCTCTGGAAACACCATATATTTT.

The chain combines TRBV16 with TRBJ2-5, with 9 bases lining up with TRBD1. The CDR3 consists of 15 residues. Germline loops: CDR1 KGHSY, CDR2 FQNENV. The ends lost 4 bases at V and 5 bases at J; junction bases unmatched: 8. CDR3 DNA sequence: TGTGCCAGCAGCCGCATACAGGGGGCGGAGGAGACCCAGTACTTC. This gives the protein CASSRIQGAEETQYF. The full variable domain, with the rest looked up from reference TRBV16 and TRBJ2-5, is GEEVAQTPKHLVRGEGQKAKLYCAPIKGHSYVFWYQQVLKNEFKFLISFQNENVFDETGMPKERFSAKCLPNSPCSLEIQATKLEDSAVYFCASSRIQGAEETQYFGPGTRLLVL.

This clone came up a few times. The chain links TRBV7-6 to TRBJ1-4; tentatively, D is TRBD1 (5 bases). Trimming removed 2 bases from V and 7 bases from J, with 17 bases in between. The CDR3 contains 16 residues. Germline assignment: CDR1 SGHVS and CDR2 FNYEAQ. CDR3 sequence: CASSLPSWDGREKLFF. The DNA for the CDR3 is TGTGCCAGCAGCTTACCAAGTTGGGACGGTCGTGAAAAACTGTTTTTT.

V gene TRBV7-8 combines with J gene TRBJ1-1, with D uncertain. This CDR3 is built from 13 residues. The germline V gene has CDR1 SGHVS and CDR2 FQNEAQ. Trimming stripped 5 bases from V and 3 bases from J, with 10 bases between. CDR3 nucleotide sequence: TGTGCCAGCAGCCCCGACGGTTACACTGAAGCTTTCTTT. This encodes CASSPDGYTEAFF.

The J gene is TRBJ1-1, the V gene TRBV7-9, with TRBD1 matching 7 bases. Germline V gene sequence: CDR1 SEHNR, CDR2 FQNEAQ (reference sequence). V lost 3 bases to trimming and J lost 5 bases; unmatched junction nucleotides: 6. This CDR3 is 14 amino acids long. The CDR3 spells CASSLNRGETEAFF. The CDR3 DNA sequence: TGTGCCAGCAGCTTGAACAGGGGTGAGACTGAAGCTTTCTTT.

The genes are TRBV28 and TRBJ2-2; D is undetermined. Germline V lookup: CDR1 MDHEN, CDR2 SYDVKM. The CDR3 contains 15 residues. V lost 1 base, J lost 1 base, and 7 bases lay in between. The CDR3 nucleotides read TGTGCCAGCAGTTTATTCGGCCTGAACACCGGGGAGCTGTTTTTT. Amino acid sequence: CASSLFGLNTGELFF.

The chain employs TRBV27 and TRBJ2-7; D perhaps matches TRBD1 (5 bases). CDR1 and CDR2 (germline): MNHEY, SMNVEV (reference sequence). This CDR3 is built from 14 residues. V dropped 4 bases and J dropped 5 bases, with 15 bases sitting between them. The CDR3 sequence: CASSSDQGVHEQYF. CDR3 DNA: TGTGCCAGCAGTTCAGATCAGGGTGTCCACGAGCAGTACTTC.

V is TRBV25-1 and J is TRBJ2-5; D is ambiguous. V lost 3 bases and J lost 7, with 6 bases in between. This CDR3 contains 11 residues. Germline values: CDR1 MGHDK, CDR2 SYGVNS. Written as DNA, the CDR3 is TGTGCCAGCAGTGACTCGGCGACCCAGTACTTC. Amino acid sequence: CASSDSATQYF.

This chain links TRBV18 with TRBJ1-5; 7 bases align to TRBD1. Per germline, CDR1 KGHSH and CDR2 LQKENI. The CDR3 runs to 16 residues. After removal of 5 bases from V and 0 bases from J, the junction contained 7 bases not matched to a gene. CDR3 amino acids: CASSGDSLYSNQPQHF. In DNA, the CDR3 is TGTGCCAGCTCAGGGGACAGTTTATATAGCAATCAGCCCCAGCATTTT.

In this sample, this clone turned up a few times. The chain joins TRBV11-2 to TRBJ1-1; D is unclear. Germline lookup yields CDR1 SGHAT and CDR2 FQNNGV. The CDR3 consists of 12 residues. V lost 3 bases, J lost 5 bases, and 7 bases lay in between. CDR3 loop: CASSFSWTEAFF. The CDR3 bases are TGTGCCAGCAGCTTCTCCTGGACTGAAGCTTTCTTT.

The chain employs TRBV6-1 and TRBJ2-7; 8 positions match TRBD2. The CDR3 sequence is 15 residues long. The V gene's germline CDR1 is MNHNS and CDR2 SASEGT. V was pared by 6 bases and J by 0 bases, with 7 bases of the junction left unmatched. The chain's CDR3 is CASRGTRQSSYEQYF. CDR3 bases: TGTGCCAGCAGGGGGACTAGGCAAAGCTCCTACGAGCAGTACTTC.